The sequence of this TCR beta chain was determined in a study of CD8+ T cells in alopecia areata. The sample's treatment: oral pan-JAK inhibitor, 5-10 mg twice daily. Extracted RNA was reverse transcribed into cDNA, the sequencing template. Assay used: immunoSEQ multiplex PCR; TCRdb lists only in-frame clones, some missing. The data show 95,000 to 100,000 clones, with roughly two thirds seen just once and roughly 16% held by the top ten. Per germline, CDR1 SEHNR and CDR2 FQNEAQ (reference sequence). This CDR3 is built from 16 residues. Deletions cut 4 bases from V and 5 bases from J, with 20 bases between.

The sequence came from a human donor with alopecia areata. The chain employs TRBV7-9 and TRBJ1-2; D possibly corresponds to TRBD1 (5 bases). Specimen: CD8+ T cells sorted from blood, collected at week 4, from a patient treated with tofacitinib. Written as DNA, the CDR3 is TGTGCCAGCAGCTCATTAGGCTCGACGGAGGGGTATGGCTACACCTTC. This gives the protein CASSSLGSTEGYGYTF.